Here is one TCR beta chain with its context. This record comes from a study of cytomegalovirus exposure and HLA in healthy donors. The PCR ran on 60 Vbeta and 13 Jbeta primers. Profiling relied on immunoSEQ multiplex PCR, and the TCRdb table lists in-frame clones only, not all of them. The data contain roughly 100,000 clones, approximately 78% of them seen just once; the ten biggest clones take up approximately 1.5%. Germline V gene lookup returns CDR1 SGHTA and CDR2 FQGTGA. The CDR3 totals 20 residues. V lost 5 bases and J lost 1; bases outside the gene matches: 18. This receptor was identified in a woman in her 40s in good health and CMV-seronegative. The specimen was PBMCs. This chain connects TRBV7-3 to TRBJ2-1, with 9 bases fitting TRBD2. The CDR3 loop is CASSPAKGLARAPSYNEQFF. CDR3 nucleotide sequence: TGTGCCAGCAGCCCCGCAAAAGGACTAGCGAGAGCTCCATCCTACAATGAGCAGTTCTTC.